This TCR beta chain emerged from a study of blood T cell repertoires in COVID-19. Adults between about 18 and 95 years of age took part from 24 US areas. Each recovered donor of Cohort 3 presented with two negative PCRs, clearance, or symptom resolution. The CDR3 loop spans 16 amino acids. CDR1 is LNHDA, CDR2 SQIVND, per germline (reference sequence). The V and J ends lost 5 bases and 3 bases, in that order; junction bases with no gene match: 11. The table came from immunoSEQ multiplex PCR; TCRdb's copy has only in-frame clones and leaves some out. This table has about 480,000 clones, approximately 91% appearing once.

This clonotype was obtained from a woman between 55 and 75 years old who had recovered from COVID-19. Sample: PBMCs or T cells enriched from blood (not recorded which). The chain joins TRBV19 to TRBJ2-7; 9 nucleotides align to TRBD1. The CDR3 DNA follows: TGTGCCAGTAGTTCCCTCCAAGGACAGGGGCACTACGAGCAGTACTTC. Protein: CASSSLQGQGHYEQYF.